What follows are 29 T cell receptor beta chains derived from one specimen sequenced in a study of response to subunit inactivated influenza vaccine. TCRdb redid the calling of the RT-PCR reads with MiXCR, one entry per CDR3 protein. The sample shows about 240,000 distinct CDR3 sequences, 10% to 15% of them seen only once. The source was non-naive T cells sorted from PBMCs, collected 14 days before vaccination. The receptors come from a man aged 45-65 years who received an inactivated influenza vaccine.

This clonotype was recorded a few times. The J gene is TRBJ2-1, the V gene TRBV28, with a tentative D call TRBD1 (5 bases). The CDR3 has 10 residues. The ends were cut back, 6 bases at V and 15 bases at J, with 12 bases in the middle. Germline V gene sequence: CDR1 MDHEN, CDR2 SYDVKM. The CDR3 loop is CASRWGFWFF. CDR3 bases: TGTGCCAGCAGATGGGGCTTCTGGTTCTTC.

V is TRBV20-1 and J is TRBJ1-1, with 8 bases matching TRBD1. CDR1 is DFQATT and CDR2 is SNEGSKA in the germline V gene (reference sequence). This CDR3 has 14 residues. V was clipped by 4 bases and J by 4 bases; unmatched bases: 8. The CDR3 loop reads CSATGGAMVTEAFF. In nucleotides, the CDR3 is TGCAGTGCTACAGGGGGCGCGATGGTCACTGAAGCTTTCTTT.

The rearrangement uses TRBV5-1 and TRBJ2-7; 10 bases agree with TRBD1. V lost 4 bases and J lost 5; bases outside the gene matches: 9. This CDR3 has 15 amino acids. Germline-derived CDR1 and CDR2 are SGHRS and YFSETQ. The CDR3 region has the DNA TGCGCCAGCAGCCGGCGGGACAGGGGAGGGCACGAGCAGTACTTC. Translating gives CASSRRDRGGHEQYF.

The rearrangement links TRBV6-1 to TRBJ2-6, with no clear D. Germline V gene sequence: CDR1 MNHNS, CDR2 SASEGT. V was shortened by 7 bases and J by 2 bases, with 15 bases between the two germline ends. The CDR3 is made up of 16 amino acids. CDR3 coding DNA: TGTGCCAGCACTAACGGGCGGCTAGCTGGGGCCAACGTCCTGACTTTC. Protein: CASTNGRLAGANVLTF.

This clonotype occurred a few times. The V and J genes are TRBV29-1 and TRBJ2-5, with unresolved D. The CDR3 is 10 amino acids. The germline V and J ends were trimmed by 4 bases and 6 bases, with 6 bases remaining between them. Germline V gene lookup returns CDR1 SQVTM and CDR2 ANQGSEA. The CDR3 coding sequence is TGCAGCGTTGGGCAACAGACCCAGTACTTC. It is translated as CSVGQQTQYF.

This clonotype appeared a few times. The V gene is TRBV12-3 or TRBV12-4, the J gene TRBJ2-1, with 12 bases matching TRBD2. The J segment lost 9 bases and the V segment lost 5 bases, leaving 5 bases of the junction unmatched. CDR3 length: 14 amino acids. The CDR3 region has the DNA TGTGCCAGCAGTCCTAGCGGGAGGGGGGCTGAGCAGTTCTTC. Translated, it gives CASSPSGRGAEQFF.

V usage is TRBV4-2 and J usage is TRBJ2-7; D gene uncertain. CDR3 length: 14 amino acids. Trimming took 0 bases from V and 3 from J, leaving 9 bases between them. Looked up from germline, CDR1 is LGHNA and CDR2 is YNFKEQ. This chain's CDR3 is CASSQDLDGYEQYF. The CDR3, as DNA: TGTGCCAGCAGCCAAGATCTTGACGGCTACGAGCAGTACTTC.

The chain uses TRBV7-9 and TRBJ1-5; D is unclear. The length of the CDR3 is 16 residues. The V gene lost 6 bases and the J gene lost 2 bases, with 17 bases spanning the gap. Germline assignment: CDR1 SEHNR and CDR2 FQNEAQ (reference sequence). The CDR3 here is CASSSAGRAGNQPQHF. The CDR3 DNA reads TGTGCCAGCAGTTCAGCCGGCCGGGCGGGCAATCAGCCCCAGCATTTT. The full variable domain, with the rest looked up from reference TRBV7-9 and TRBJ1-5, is DTGVSQNPRHKITKRGQNVTFRCDPISEHNRLYWYRQTLGQGPEFLTYFQNEAQLEKSRLLSDRFSAERPKGSFSTLEIQRTEQGDSAMYLCASSSAGRAGNQPQHFGDGTRLSIL.

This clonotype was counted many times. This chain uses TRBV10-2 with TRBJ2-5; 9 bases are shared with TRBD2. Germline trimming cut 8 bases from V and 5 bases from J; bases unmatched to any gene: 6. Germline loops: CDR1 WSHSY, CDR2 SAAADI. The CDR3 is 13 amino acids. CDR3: CASGGGAWETQYF. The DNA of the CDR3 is TGCGCCAGCGGCGGGGGGGCCTGGGAGACCCAGTACTTC.

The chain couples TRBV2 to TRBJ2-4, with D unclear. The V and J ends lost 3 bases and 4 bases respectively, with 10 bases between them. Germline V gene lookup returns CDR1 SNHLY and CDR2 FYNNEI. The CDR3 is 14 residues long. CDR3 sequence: CASSEIILKNIQYF. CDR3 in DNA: TGTGCCAGCAGTGAGATTATCTTGAAAAACATTCAGTACTTC.

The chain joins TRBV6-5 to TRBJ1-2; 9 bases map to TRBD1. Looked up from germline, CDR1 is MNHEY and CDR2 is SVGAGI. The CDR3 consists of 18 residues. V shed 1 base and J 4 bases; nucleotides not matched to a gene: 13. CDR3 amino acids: CASSYFSGGTGKSYGYTF. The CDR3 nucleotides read TGTGCCAGCAGTTACTTTTCGGGTGGGACAGGGAAATCCTATGGCTACACCTTC.

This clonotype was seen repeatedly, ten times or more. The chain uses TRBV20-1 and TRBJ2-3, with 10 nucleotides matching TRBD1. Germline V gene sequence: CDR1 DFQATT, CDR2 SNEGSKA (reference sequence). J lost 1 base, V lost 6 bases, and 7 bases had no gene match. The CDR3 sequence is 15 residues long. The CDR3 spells CSAKFGTGGTDTQYF. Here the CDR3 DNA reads TGCAGTGCGAAGTTTGGGACAGGGGGCACAGATACGCAGTATTTT.

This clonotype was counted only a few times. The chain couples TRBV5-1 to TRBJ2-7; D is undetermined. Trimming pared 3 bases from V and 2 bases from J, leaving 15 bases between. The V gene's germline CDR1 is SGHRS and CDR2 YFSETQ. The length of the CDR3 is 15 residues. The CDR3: CASSSSPHDTYEQYF. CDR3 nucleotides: TGCGCCAGCAGCTCCTCCCCACACGATACCTACGAGCAGTACTTC. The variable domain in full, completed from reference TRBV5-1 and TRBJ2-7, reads KAGVTQTPRYLIKTRGQQVTLSCSPISGHRSVSWYQQTPGQGLQFLFEYFSETQRNKGNFPGRFSGRQFSNSRSEMNVSTLELGDSALYLCASSSSPHDTYEQYFGPGTRLTVT.

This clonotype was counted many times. CDR3 in DNA: TGTGCCAGCAGCCACGAGCAGCTGGCGGGGGCCCCAGATACGCAGTATTTT. Its protein product is CASSHEQLAGAPDTQYF. The chain recombines TRBV4-2 with TRBJ2-3, with D perhaps TRBD2 (7 bases). Germline CDR1 is LGHNA and CDR2 is YNFKEQ. This CDR3 is 17 amino acids long. V lost 3 bases to trimming and J lost 4 bases, with 20 bases between them.

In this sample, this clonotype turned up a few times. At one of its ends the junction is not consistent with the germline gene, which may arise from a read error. CDR3 in DNA: TGTGCCAGCAGTTACTCGGCGACCGGGACAGTCCTCTTC. Translating gives CASSYSATGTVLF. V is TRBV6-2 or TRBV6-3 and J is TRBJ2-7; TRBD1 matches at 7 bases. The CDR3 extends over 13 amino acids. Per the germline V gene, CDR1 is MNHEY and CDR2 is SVGEGT.

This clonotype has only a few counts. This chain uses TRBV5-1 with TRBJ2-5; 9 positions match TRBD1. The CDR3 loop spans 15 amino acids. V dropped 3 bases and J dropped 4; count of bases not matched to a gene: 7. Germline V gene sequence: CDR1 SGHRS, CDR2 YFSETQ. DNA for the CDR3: TGCGCCAGCAGCTCGGGACAGGGTCTGTTAGAGACCCAGTACTTC. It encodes CASSSGQGLLETQYF.

The chain's CDR3 is CASSQSGAKNIQYF. CDR3 coding DNA: TGTGCCAGCAGCCAATCAGGAGCCAAAAACATTCAGTACTTC. The V call is TRBV3-1, the J call TRBJ2-4; D is unresolved. CDR1 and CDR2 (germline): LGHDT, YNNKEL (reference sequence). Trimming removed 2 bases from V and 0 bases from J, with 5 bases in between. The CDR3 runs to 14 residues.

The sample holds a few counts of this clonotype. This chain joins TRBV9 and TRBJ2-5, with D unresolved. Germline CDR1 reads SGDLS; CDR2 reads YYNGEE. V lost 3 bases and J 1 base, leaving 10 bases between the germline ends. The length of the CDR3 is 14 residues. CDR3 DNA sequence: TGTGCCAGCAGCGCCCCGTCCAGCCAAGAGACCCAGTACTTC. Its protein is CASSAPSSQETQYF.

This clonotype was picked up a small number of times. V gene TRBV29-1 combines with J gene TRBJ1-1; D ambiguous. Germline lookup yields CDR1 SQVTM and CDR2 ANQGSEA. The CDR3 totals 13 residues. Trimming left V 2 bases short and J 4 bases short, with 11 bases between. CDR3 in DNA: TGCAGCGTTGAAAGGGATAAGGGCACTGAAGCTTTCTTT. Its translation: CSVERDKGTEAFF. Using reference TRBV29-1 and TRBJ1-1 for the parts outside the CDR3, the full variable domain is SAVISQKPSRDICQRGTSLTIQCQVDSQVTMMFWYRQQPGQSLTLIATANQGSEATYESGFVIDKFPISRPNLTFSTLTVSNMSPEDSSIYLCSVERDKGTEAFFGQGTRLTVV.

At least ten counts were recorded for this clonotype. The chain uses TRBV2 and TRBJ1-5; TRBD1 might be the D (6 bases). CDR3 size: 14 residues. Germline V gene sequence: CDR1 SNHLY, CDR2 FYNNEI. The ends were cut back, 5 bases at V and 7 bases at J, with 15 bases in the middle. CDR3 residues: CASSFGTFVQPQHF. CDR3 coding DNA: TGTGCCAGCAGTTTCGGGACATTCGTGCAGCCCCAGCATTTT.

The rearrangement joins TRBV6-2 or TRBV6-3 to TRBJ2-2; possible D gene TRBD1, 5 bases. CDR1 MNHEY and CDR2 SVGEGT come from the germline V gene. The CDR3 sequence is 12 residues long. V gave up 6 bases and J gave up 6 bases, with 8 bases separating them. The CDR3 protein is CASRQGPGELFF. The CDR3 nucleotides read TGTGCCAGCAGGCAGGGCCCCGGGGAGCTGTTTTTT.

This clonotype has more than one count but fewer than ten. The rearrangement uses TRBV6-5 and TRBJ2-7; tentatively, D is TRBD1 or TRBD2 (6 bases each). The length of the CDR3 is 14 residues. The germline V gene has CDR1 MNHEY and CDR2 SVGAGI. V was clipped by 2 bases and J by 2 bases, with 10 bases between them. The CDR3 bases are TGTGCCAGCAGTTACGGCGGGACAACCTACGAGCAGTACTTC. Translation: CASSYGGTTYEQYF.

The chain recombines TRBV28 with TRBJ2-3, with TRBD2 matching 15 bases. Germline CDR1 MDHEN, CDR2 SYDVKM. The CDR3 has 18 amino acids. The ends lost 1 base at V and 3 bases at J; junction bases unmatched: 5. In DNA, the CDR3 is TGTGCCAGCAGTTTATTAGGACTAGCGGGGGGGCTAACAGATACGCAGTATTTT. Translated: CASSLLGLAGGLTDTQYF.

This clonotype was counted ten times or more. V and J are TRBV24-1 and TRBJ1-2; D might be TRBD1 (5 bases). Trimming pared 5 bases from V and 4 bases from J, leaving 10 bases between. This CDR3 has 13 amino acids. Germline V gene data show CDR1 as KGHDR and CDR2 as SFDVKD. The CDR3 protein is CATSVGRAYGYTF. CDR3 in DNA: TGTGCCACCAGTGTCGGCAGGGCCTATGGCTACACCTTC.

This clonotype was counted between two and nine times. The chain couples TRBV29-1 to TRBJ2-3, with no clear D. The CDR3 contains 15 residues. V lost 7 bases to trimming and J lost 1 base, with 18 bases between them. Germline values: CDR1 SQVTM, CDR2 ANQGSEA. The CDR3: CSGKDGSRGTDTQYF. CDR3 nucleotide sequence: TGCAGCGGCAAGGACGGGTCTAGAGGCACAGATACGCAGTATTTT.

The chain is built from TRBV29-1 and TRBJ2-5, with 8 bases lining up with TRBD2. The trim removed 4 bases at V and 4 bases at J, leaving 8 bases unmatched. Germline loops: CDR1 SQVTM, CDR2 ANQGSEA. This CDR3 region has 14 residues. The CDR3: CSVAIGRAGETQYF. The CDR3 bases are TGCAGCGTTGCAATCGGGAGGGCCGGAGAGACCCAGTACTTC. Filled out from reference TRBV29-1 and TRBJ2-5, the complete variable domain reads SAVISQKPSRDICQRGTSLTIQCQVDSQVTMMFWYRQQPGQSLTLIATANQGSEATYESGFVIDKFPISRPNLTFSTLTVSNMSPEDSSIYLCSVAIGRAGETQYFGPGTRLLVL.

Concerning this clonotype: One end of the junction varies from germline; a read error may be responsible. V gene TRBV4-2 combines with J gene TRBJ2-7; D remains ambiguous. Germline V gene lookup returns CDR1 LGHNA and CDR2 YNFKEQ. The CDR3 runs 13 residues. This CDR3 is CARSPGLRCPQYF. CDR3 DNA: TGTGCCAGGAGCCCCGGTCTCCGCTGCCCGCAGTACTTC.

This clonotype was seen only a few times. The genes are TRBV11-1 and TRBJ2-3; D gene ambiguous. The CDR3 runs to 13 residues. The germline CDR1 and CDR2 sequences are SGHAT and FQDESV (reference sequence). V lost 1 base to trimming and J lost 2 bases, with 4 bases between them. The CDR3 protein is CASSLDFTDTQYF. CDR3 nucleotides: TGTGCCAGCAGCTTAGACTTCACAGATACGCAGTATTTT.

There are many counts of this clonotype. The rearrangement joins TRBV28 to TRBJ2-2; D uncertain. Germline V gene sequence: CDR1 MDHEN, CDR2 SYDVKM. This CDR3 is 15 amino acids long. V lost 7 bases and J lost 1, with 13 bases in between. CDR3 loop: CASTPPLLNTGELFF. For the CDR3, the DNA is TGTGCCAGCACTCCGCCCCTTTTGAACACCGGGGAGCTGTTTTTT.